The sequence of this T cell receptor (beta chain) was determined in a study of T cell responses to AZD1222 COVID-19 vaccine. Study context: Pooling covered second doses at about 4 or about 12 weeks. Study results and caveats: As reported, nearly half of all spike-specific TCRs target variant regions that are unmutated.

CDR1 is SNHLY and CDR2 is FYNNEI in the germline V gene. The V and J ends lost 6 bases and 4 bases, in that order; junction bases with no gene match: 6. The CDR3 has 14 residues. Concerning this clone: The target antigen is unknown.

Sequencing used immunoSEQ multiplex PCR; TCRdb keeps in-frame clones, though not all of them. The sample includes 45,000 to 55,000 clones, about 81% of them seen just once. The rearrangement uses TRBV2 and TRBJ1-5; TRBD1 aligns across 7 bases. The source of this sequence is an adult in good health. The material sequenced was peripheral blood, taken on day 0 of AZD1222 vaccination. CDR3 DNA sequence: TGTGCCAGCAGCCCGGGACAGCCTAATCAGCCCCAGCATTTT. It is translated as CASSPGQPNQPQHF.